This T cell receptor beta chain was captured in a study of OX40 agonist ivuxolimab in advanced cancers. About the study: Of mixed ages from about 20 to 90 and averaging roughly 66 years, the group was approximately 84% male. Study-level results: CD4+ T cells averaged fewer expanded clones than CD8+ T cells.

The germline V gene encodes CDR1 SNHLY and CDR2 FYNNEI. The V segment lost 5 bases and the J segment 7 bases; nucleotides outside the gene matches: 7. The CDR3 length is 15 residues. Worth noting for this clone: Its antigen is not identified.

The method was immunoSEQ multiplex PCR; TCRdb's version includes in-frame clones alone and lacks a portion of them. The sample comprises some 52,000 clones, approximately 87% of which are singletons, and approximately 7% rests with the top ten. Sequencing was performed on CD4+ or CD8+ T cells sorted from blood, taken in a trial of the OX40 agonist ivuxolimab. This sequence was found in an adult with an advanced solid tumor such as melanoma, head and neck, liver or kidney cancer. The genes are TRBV2 and TRBJ1-5, with TRBD1 matching over 11 bases. Here the CDR3 DNA reads TGTGCCAGCAGTTATTTCGGGACAGGGGGGCAGCCCCAGCATTTT. Amino acid sequence: CASSYFGTGGQPQHF.